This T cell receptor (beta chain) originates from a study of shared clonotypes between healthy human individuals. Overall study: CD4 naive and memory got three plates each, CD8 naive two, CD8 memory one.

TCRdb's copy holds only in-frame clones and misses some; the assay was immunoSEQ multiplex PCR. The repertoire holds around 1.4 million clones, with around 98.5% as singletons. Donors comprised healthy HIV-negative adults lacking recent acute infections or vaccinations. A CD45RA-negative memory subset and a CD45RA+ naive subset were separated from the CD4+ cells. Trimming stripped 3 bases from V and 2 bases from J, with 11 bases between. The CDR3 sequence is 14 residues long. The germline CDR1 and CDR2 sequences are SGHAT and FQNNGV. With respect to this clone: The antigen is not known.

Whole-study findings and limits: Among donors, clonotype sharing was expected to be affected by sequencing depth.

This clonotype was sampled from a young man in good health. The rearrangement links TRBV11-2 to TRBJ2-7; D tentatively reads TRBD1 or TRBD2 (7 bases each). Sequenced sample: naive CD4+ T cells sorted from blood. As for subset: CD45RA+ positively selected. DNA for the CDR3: TGTGCCAGCAGCTTCCAGGGGGGGACCTACGAGCAGTACTTC. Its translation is CASSFQGGTYEQYF.